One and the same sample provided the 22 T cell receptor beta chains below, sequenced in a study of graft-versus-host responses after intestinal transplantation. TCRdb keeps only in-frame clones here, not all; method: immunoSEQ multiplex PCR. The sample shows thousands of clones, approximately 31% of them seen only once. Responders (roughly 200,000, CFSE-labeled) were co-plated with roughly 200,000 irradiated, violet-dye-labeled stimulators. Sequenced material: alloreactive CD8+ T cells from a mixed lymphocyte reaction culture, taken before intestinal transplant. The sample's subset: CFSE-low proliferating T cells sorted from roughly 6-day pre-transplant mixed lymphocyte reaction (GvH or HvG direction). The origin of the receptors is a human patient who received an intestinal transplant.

The CDR3 region is CASSQSARLAGEGSSGANVLTF. The CDR3 DNA reads as TGCGCCAGCAGTCAATCGGCGAGACTAGCGGGTGAGGGGTCCTCTGGGGCCAACGTCCTGACTTTC. The J gene is TRBJ2-6, the V gene TRBV23-1; TRBD2 aligns across 10 bases. TRBV23-1 is recorded as an ORF, its role being uncertain. V lost 0 bases, J lost 0 bases, and 14 bases stayed unmatched. CDR3 size: 22 residues.

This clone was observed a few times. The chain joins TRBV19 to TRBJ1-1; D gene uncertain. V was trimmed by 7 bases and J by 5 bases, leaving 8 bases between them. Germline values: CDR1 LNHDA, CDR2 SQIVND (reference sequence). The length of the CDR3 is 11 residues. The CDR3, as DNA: TGTGCCAGTACCCCCGGGACTGAAGCTTTCTTT. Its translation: CASTPGTEAFF.

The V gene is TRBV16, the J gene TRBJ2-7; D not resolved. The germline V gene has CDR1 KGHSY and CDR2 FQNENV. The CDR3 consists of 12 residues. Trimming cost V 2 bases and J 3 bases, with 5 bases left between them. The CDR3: CASSQIGYEQYF. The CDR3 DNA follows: TGTGCCAGCAGCCAAATCGGCTACGAGCAGTACTTC.

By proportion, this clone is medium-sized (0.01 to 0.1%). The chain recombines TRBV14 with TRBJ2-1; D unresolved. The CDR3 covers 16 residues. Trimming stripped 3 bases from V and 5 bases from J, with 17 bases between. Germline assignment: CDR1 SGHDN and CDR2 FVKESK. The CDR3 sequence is CASSQTLRRVNNEQFF. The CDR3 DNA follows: TGTGCCAGCAGCCAGACATTAAGACGAGTCAACAATGAGCAGTTCTTC.

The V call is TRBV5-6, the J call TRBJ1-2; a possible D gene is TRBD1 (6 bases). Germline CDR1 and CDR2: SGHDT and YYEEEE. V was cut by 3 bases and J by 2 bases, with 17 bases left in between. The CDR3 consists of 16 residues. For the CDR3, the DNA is TGTGCCAGCAGCTCCCGTGAGGCAGGGGTAAACTATGGCTACACCTTC. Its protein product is CASSSREAGVNYGYTF.

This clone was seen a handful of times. In DNA form, the CDR3 reads TGTGCCAGCAGCTTGGGACCGGGACTCCAAGGAGGCGAGCAGTACTTC. Translating it yields CASSLGPGLQGGEQYF. The chain carries TRBV13 and TRBJ2-7, with a possible D match to TRBD2 (6 bases). This CDR3 spans 16 amino acids. The germline CDR1 and CDR2 sequences are PRHDT and FYEKMQ (reference sequence). The ends were cut back, 3 bases at V and 6 bases at J, with 21 bases in the middle.

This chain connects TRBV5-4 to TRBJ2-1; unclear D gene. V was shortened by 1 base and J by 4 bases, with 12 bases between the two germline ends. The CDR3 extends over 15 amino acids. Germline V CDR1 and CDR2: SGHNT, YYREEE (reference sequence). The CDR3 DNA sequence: TGTGCCAGCAGCTTGCGAGACACCCCTTACAATGAGCAGTTCTTC. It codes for CASSLRDTPYNEQFF.

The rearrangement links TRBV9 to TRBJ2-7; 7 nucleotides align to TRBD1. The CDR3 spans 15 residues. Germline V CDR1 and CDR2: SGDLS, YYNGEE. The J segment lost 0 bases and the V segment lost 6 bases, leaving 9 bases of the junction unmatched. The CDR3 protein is CASIVWDSSSYEQYF. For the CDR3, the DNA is TGTGCCAGCATCGTCTGGGACAGCAGCTCCTACGAGCAGTACTTC.

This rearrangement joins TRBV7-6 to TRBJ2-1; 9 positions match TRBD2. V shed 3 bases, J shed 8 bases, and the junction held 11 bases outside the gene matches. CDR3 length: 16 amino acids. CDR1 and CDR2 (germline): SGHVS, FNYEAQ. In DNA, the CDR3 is TGTGCCAGCAGCTTGGGGCAAGCGGGGGGCACCCATGAGCAGTTCTTC. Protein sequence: CASSLGQAGGTHEQFF.

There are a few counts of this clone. The CDR3 loop is CASSETGSVNTEAFF. CDR3 DNA: TGTGCCAGCAGCGAGACAGGGTCGGTGAACACTGAAGCTTTCTTT. The chain joins TRBV2 to TRBJ1-1; 7 bases align to TRBD1. CDR3 size: 15 residues. Trimming took 6 bases from V and 0 from J; bases not matched to a gene: 7. Germline V gene lookup returns CDR1 SNHLY and CDR2 FYNNEI.

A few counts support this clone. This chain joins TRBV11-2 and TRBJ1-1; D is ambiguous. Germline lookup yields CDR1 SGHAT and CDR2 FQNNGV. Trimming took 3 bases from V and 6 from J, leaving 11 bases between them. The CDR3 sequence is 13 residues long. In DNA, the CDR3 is TGTGCCAGCAGCTTGTGGCAGGTCGCTGAAGCTTTCTTT. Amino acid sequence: CASSLWQVAEAFF.

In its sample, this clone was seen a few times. DNA of the CDR3: TGTGCCAGCCGGGGCTACGAGCAGTACTTC. This gives the protein CASRGYEQYF. The chain employs TRBV2 and TRBJ2-7; D is perhaps TRBD2 (5 bases). The germline V gene has CDR1 SNHLY and CDR2 FYNNEI. The CDR3 sequence is 10 residues long. Trimming took off 8 bases at V and 3 bases at J, with 5 bases between the two ends.

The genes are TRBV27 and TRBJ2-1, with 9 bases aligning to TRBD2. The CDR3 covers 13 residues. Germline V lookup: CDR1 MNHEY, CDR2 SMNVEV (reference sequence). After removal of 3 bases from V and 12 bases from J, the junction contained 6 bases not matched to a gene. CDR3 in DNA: TGTGCCAGCAGTTTGGCTAGCGGGATTGGGCAGTTCTTC. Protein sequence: CASSLASGIGQFF.

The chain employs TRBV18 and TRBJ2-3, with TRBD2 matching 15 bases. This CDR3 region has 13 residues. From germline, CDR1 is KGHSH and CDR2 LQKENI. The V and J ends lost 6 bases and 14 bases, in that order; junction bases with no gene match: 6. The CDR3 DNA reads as TGTGCCAGCTCCGGACTAGCGGGAGGGCCAGCGTATTTT. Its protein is CASSGLAGGPAYF.

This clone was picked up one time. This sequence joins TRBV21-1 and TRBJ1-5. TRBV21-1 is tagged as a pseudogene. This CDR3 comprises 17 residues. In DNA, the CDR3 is TGTGCCAGCAGCCTCCTGATAGCTACATTGGCACCATCAGCCCAGCATTTT. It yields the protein CASSLLIATLAPSAQHF.

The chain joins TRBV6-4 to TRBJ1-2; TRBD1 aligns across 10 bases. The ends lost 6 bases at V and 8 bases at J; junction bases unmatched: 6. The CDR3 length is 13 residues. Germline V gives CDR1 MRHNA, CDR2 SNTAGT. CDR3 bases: TGTGCCAGCAGATCAGGACAGGGGGGGGGCTACACCTTC. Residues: CASRSGQGGGYTF.

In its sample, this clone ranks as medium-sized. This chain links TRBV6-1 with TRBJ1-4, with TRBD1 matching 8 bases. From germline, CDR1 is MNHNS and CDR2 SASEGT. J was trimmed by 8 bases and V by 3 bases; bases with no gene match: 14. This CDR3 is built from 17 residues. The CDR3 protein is CASSDIPGQVSWEKLFF. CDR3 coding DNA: TGTGCCAGCAGTGACATCCCGGGACAGGTATCTTGGGAAAAACTGTTTTTT.

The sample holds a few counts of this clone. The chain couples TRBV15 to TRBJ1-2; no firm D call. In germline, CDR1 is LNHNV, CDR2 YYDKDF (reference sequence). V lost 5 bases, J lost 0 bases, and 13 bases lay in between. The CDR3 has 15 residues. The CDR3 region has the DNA TGTGCCACCAGCGAGCCTAGCGGCCCTAACTATGGCTACACCTTC. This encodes CATSEPSGPNYGYTF.

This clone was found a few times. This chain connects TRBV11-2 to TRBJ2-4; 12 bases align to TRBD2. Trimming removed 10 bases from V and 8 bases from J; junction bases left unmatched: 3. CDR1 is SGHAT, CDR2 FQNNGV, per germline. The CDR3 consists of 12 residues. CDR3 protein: CATRTSGDIQYF. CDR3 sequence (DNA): TGTGCCACCCGGACTAGCGGGGACATTCAGTACTTC.

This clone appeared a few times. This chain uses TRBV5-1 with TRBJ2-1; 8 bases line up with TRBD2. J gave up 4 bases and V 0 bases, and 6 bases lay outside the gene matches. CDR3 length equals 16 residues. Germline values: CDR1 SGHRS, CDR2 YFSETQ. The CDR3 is CASSLDVAGIYNEQFF. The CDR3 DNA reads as TGCGCCAGCAGCTTGGACGTAGCGGGGATATACAATGAGCAGTTCTTC.

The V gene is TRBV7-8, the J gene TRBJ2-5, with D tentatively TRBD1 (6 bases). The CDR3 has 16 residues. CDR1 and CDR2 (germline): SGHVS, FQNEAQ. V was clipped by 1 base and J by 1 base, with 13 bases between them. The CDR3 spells CASSLEVRGTQETQYF. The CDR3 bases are TGTGCCAGCAGCTTAGAGGTCAGGGGTACCCAAGAGACCCAGTACTTC.

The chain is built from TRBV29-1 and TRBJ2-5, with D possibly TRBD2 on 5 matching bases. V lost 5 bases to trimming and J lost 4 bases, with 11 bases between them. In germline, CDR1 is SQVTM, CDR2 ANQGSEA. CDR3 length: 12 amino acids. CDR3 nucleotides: TGCAGCGTTCCCGGGGTGGCAGAGACCCAGTACTTC. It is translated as CSVPGVAETQYF.